This entry concerns a single T cell receptor (beta chain). There are 15 residues in the CDR3. V was shortened by 5 bases and J by 6 bases, with 18 bases between the two germline ends. Germline V gene data show CDR1 as MNHEY and CDR2 as SMNVEV (reference sequence). This entry is derived from a study of cytomegalovirus exposure and HLA in healthy donors. Primers for the PCR totalled 60 Vbeta and 13 Jbeta. Repertoires were generated with immunoSEQ multiplex PCR, while TCRdb's copy carries only in-frame clones and drops some. The sample consists of 46,000 or so clones, roughly 64% of them appearing once. The sequenced sample was PBMCs. The rearrangement links TRBV27 to TRBJ2-3; D possibly corresponds to TRBD1 (7 bases). This receptor was obtained from a man in his 60s in good health and CMV-seropositive. This CDR3 reads CASSQGGLLRDTQYF. CDR3 nucleotides: TGTGCCAGCAGTCAGGGGGGACTCCTCAGGGATACGCAGTATTTT.